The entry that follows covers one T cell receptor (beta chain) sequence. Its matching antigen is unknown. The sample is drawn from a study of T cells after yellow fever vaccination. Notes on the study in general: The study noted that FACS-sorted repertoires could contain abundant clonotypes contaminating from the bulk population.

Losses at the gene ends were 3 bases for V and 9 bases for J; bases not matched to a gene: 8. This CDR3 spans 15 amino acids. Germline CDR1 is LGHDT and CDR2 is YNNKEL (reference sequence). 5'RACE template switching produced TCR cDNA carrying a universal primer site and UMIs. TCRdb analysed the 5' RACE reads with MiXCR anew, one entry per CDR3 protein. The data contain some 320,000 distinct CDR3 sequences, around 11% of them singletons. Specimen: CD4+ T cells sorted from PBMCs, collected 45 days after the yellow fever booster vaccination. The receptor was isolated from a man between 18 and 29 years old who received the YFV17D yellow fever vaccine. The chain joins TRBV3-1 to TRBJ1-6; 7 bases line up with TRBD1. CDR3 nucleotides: TGTGCCAGCAGCCAGATGACAGGGATTGGTTCACCCCTCCACTTT. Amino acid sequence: CASSQMTGIGSPLHF.